A single sample gave rise to the 23 T cell receptor beta chains below, sequenced in a study of Ad26.COV2.S vaccination and SARS-CoV-2 variants (dated by TCRdb to the early 2020s). The sample's treatment or condition, from its label and the paper: roughly 18 received Ad26.COV2.S at low or high dose, single or two shots; several received placebo; per-sample allocation not given. Repertoires of vaccine and placebo recipients were sequenced from samples taken on day 63 after the first injection. Library preparation was by the immunoSEQ multiplex PCR assay. The table was pulled from immuneACCESS by TCRdb, which kept in-frame rearrangements only. Such tables lose some clones; where checked, under half of the loss comes from unresolved V genes, and the rest has no known cause. The sample records roughly 420,000 clones, 88% of which are singletons. Clones ranked in the top ten supply 3.6% of the sample.

This specimen consisted of peripheral blood, obtained in a trial of Ad26.COV2.S vaccine versus placebo. These receptors were obtained from a person aged 18 to 59 who received the Ad26.COV2.S COVID-19 vaccine or a placebo.

A few counts support this clone. V gene TRBV7-9 combines with J gene TRBJ1-2, with D uncertain. CDR3 size: 13 residues. The germline V gene encodes CDR1 SEHNR and CDR2 FQNEAQ (reference sequence). The V gene lost 4 bases and the J gene lost 4 bases, with 10 bases spanning the gap. The CDR3 is CASSSVRVYGYTF. CDR3 DNA: TGTGCCAGCAGCTCGGTTAGGGTCTATGGCTACACCTTC.

The chain links TRBV29-1 to TRBJ1-1, with 7 positions matching TRBD1. After removal of 2 bases from V and 6 bases from J, the junction contained 6 bases not matched to a gene. Germline V gene lookup returns CDR1 SQVTM and CDR2 ANQGSEA. CDR3 size: 13 residues. The CDR3 DNA reads TGCAGCGTTGAAAGCCAGGGGGGGGCTGAAGCTTTCTTT. Protein: CSVESQGGAEAFF.

The chain has TRBV18 and TRBJ1-3; TRBD1 matches 11 bases. The CDR3 sequence is 16 residues long. Germline V gene lookup returns CDR1 KGHSH and CDR2 LQKENI. J gave up 2 bases and V 5 bases, and 5 bases lay outside the gene matches. The CDR3 coding sequence is TGTGCCAGCTCAACCGGACAGGGGGCGGCTGGAAACACCATATATTTT. This codes for CASSTGQGAAGNTIYF.

The gene calls are TRBV4-1 and TRBJ1-1, with 8 positions matching TRBD1. Germline V gives CDR1 MGHRA, CDR2 YSYEKL. The trim removed 3 bases at V and 5 bases at J, leaving 8 bases unmatched. The CDR3 consists of 15 residues. CDR3 nucleotide sequence: TGCGCCAGCAGCCACCCCGATCAGGGGGCGACTGAAGCTTTCTTT. The encoded protein is CASSHPDQGATEAFF.

The chain links TRBV19 to TRBJ2-7; 7 positions match TRBD2. This CDR3 is built from 13 residues. Per the germline V gene, CDR1 is LNHDA and CDR2 is SQIVND (reference sequence). V dropped 4 bases and J dropped 3; count of bases not matched to a gene: 3. CDR3 in amino acids: CASSSGGLYEQYF. The CDR3 coding sequence is TGTGCCAGTAGTAGCGGGGGTCTCTACGAGCAGTACTTC.

The chain combines TRBV6-5 with TRBJ2-2; D not certain. The CDR3 extends over 12 amino acids. Between the trimmed V and J ends, which lost 3 bases and 7 bases, there was a span of 6 bases. Germline V lookup: CDR1 MNHEY, CDR2 SVGAGI. The CDR3 DNA follows: TGTGCCAGCAGTTATTTGCACGGGGAGCTGTTTTTT. As protein: CASSYLHGELFF.

The chain uses TRBV19 and TRBJ1-5; TRBD1 might be the D (6 bases). The CDR3 length is 14 residues. Germline CDR1 LNHDA, CDR2 SQIVND (reference sequence). Trimming removed 7 bases at V and 4 bases at J, with 14 bases between. CDR3 coding DNA: TGTGCCAGTAAACAGGGTTTTAGTAATCAGCCCCAGCATTTT. This translates into CASKQGFSNQPQHF.

The chain has TRBV5-5 and TRBJ2-7; possible D gene TRBD2, 5 bases. Germline values: CDR1 SGHKS, CDR2 YYEKEE (reference sequence). V lost 4 bases, J lost 2 bases, and 13 bases lay in between. CDR3 length: 14 amino acids. In DNA, the CDR3 is TGTGCCAGCAGCCCGAGGGTCCTGACCTACGAGCAGTACTTC. Its protein product is CASSPRVLTYEQYF.

V usage is TRBV3-1 (or the pseudogene TRBV3-2) and J usage is TRBJ2-3; 11 positions match TRBD2. Germline-derived CDR1 and CDR2 are LGHDT and YNNKEL (reference sequence). The CDR3 covers 21 residues. After removal of 1 base from V and 0 bases from J, the junction contained 15 bases not matched to a gene. CDR3 protein: CASSQAPNRGLAESSTDTQYF. CDR3 sequence (DNA): TGTGCCAGCAGCCAAGCCCCTAACCGGGGACTAGCGGAATCTAGCACAGATACGCAGTATTTT.

The chain employs TRBV6-4 and TRBJ1-5; 8 bases align to TRBD1. Germline loops: CDR1 MRHNA, CDR2 SNTAGT. This CDR3 is built from 14 residues. Trimming removed 8 bases from V and 7 bases from J; junction bases left unmatched: 10. CDR3 nucleotide sequence: TGTGCCAGCCTTGGCAGACAGGGGAACCAGCCCCAGCATTTT. This gives the protein CASLGRQGNQPQHF.

The V call is TRBV2, the J call TRBJ2-6; D might be TRBD1 (5 bases). V gave up 10 bases and J gave up 2 bases, with 18 bases separating them. Germline loops: CDR1 SNHLY, CDR2 FYNNEI. The CDR3 extends over 16 amino acids. CDR3 amino acids: CATSLDTGTGANVLTF. The CDR3 DNA reads as TGTGCCACGTCGTTGGACACCGGAACTGGGGCCAACGTCCTGACTTTC.

CDR3 in DNA: TGTGCCAGCAGCTCCCTAGCGGGGGGGATAGATACGCAGTATTTT. This codes for CASSSLAGGIDTQYF. V is TRBV7-2 and J is TRBJ2-3, with 12 bases that match TRBD2. Germline CDR1 is SGHTA and CDR2 is FQGNSA. The CDR3 spans 15 residues. The trim removed 4 bases at V and 5 bases at J, leaving 4 bases unmatched. Full variable domain (rest looked up from reference TRBV7-2 and TRBJ2-3): GAGVSQSPSNKVTEKGKDVELRCDPISGHTALYWYRQSLGQGLEFLIYFQGNSAPDKSGLPSDRFSAERTGGSVSTLTIQRTQQEDSAVYLCASSSLAGGIDTQYFGPGTRLTVL.

This chain uses TRBV10-3 with TRBJ1-5; a weak D match, TRBD1 (6 bases). The V end lost 4 bases, the J end lost 3 bases, and 10 bases lay between the germline ends. The germline V gene encodes CDR1 ENHRY and CDR2 SYGVKD. CDR3 size: 14 residues. In DNA, the CDR3 is TGTGCCATCAGTGCTACAGGGAACAATCAGCCCCAGCATTTT. Its protein product is CAISATGNNQPQHF.

V usage is TRBV6-6 and J usage is TRBJ1-5; D gene unclear. Germline V gene sequence: CDR1 MNHNY, CDR2 SVGAGI (reference sequence). The CDR3 is 16 residues long. The V end lost 8 bases, the J end lost 0 bases, and 17 bases lay between the germline ends. The CDR3 spells CASLSPSDGSNQPQHF. CDR3 DNA sequence: TGTGCCAGCCTTTCACCCTCAGACGGTAGCAATCAGCCCCAGCATTTT.

V gene TRBV5-1 combines with J gene TRBJ2-5, with 12 bases fitting TRBD2. The V segment lost 4 bases and the J segment 4 bases; nucleotides outside the gene matches: 8. CDR3 size: 16 residues. Germline CDR1 is SGHRS and CDR2 is YFSETQ. CDR3 in amino acids: CASSTGLAGFVETQYF. In DNA, the CDR3 is TGCGCCAGCAGCACCGGACTAGCGGGGTTCGTAGAGACCCAGTACTTC.

The J gene is TRBJ1-2, the V gene TRBV3-1 (or the pseudogene TRBV3-2), with 10 nucleotides matching TRBD1. With V trimmed by 1 base and J by 3 bases, 5 bases remained unmatched. The germline gives CDR1 LGHDT, CDR2 YNNKEL (reference sequence). The CDR3 covers 16 residues. CDR3 bases: TGTGCCAGCAGCCAAGGGGACAGGGGATGTTACTATGGCTACACCTTC. Translated: CASSQGDRGCYYGYTF.

The chain is built from TRBV6-2 or TRBV6-3 and TRBJ1-1; 7 nucleotides agree with TRBD1. V lost 2 bases to trimming and J lost 2 bases; unmatched junction nucleotides: 11. Germline loops: CDR1 MNHEY, CDR2 SVGEGT. This CDR3 has 17 amino acids. CDR3 amino acids: CASSYQHRDRTNTEAFF. CDR3 nucleotides: TGTGCCAGCAGTTACCAGCATCGGGACAGAACAAACACTGAAGCTTTCTTT.

This clone was observed a single time. The genes are TRBV6-4 and TRBJ2-1; 15 bases agree with TRBD2. CDR3 length equals 21 residues. The germline CDR1 and CDR2 sequences are MRHNA and SNTAGT. V shed 0 bases, J shed 9 bases, and the junction held 18 bases outside the gene matches. The CDR3 nucleotides read TGTGCCAGCAGTGACTCGAGTGGGACTAGCGGGGGGTCTCCCTTCTACGGTGAGCAGTTCTTC. Its protein product is CASSDSSGTSGGSPFYGEQFF.

This chain joins TRBV30 and TRBJ2-7; D possibly corresponds to TRBD1 (5 bases). This CDR3 is 12 amino acids long. V dropped 3 bases and J dropped 3 bases, with 9 bases sitting between them. CDR1 is GTSNPN, CDR2 SVGIG, per germline (reference sequence). The CDR3 sequence: CAWSTGSYEQYF. The CDR3 DNA sequence: TGTGCCTGGAGCACAGGCAGCTACGAGCAGTACTTC.

The J gene is TRBJ1-2, the V gene TRBV5-5; D may be TRBD1 (5 bases). There are 13 residues in the CDR3. The germline V gene encodes CDR1 SGHKS and CDR2 YYEKEE (reference sequence). V was pared by 4 bases and J by 4 bases, with 11 bases between. DNA for the CDR3: TGTGCCAGCAGCCGGGACGGCCTCTATGGCTACACCTTC. Translating it yields CASSRDGLYGYTF.

The chain's CDR3 is CASSQVRLAIGELFF. CDR3 nucleotide sequence: TGTGCCAGCAGCCAAGTGCGACTAGCCATCGGGGAGCTGTTTTTT. V gene TRBV14 combines with J gene TRBJ2-2, with TRBD2 matching 7 bases. Germline V gene data show CDR1 as SGHDN and CDR2 as FVKESK. V lost 1 base and J lost 7; bases outside the gene matches: 6. This CDR3 has 15 residues.

The J gene is TRBJ1-3, the V gene TRBV12-3 or TRBV12-4; D remains ambiguous. V was pared by 5 bases and J by 4 bases, with 6 bases between. This CDR3 is 12 amino acids long. The CDR3 nucleotides read TGTGCCAGCAGTCCCCGGGGAAACACCATATATTTT. It specifies CASSPRGNTIYF.

The V call is TRBV19, the J call TRBJ1-6, with a weak D call TRBD1 (6 bases). Trimming left V 5 bases short and J 2 bases short, with 13 bases between. Germline CDR1 LNHDA, CDR2 SQIVND (reference sequence). The CDR3 consists of 16 residues. CDR3 residues: CASSFRGSAYNSPLHF. The CDR3 DNA sequence: TGTGCCAGTAGTTTCAGGGGCAGCGCCTATAATTCACCCCTCCACTTT. Filled out from reference TRBV19 and TRBJ1-6, the complete variable domain reads DGGITQSPKYLFRKEGQNVTLSCEQNLNHDAMYWYRQDPGQGLRLIYYSQIVNDFQKGDIAEGYSVSREKKESFPLTVTSAQKNPTAFYLCASSFRGSAYNSPLHFGNGTRLTVT.